Sequencing of this T cell receptor (beta chain) was carried out in a study of blood T cell repertoires in COVID-19. Study as a whole: T cells, B-cell-depleted T cells, or PBMCs provided the cDNA or gDNA that served as material.

Original data processing: Counts of nucleated cells, estimated from reference gene primer amplification, were obtained. Profiled with immunoSEQ multiplex PCR; TCRdb holds only in-frame clones, not every one. From that table come the V and J calls and clone size; the DNA was used to work out D and trimming. The repertoire consists of about 160,000 clones, with 70% to 90% occurring once and the leading ten covering about 5.8%. Looked up from germline, CDR1 is SGHKS and CDR2 is YYEKEE (reference sequence). V lost 4 bases and J lost 7, with 9 bases in between. The CDR3 is 12 residues long. Patients in Seattle were enrolled during active infection, then followed longitudinally.

The chain employs TRBV5-5 and TRBJ1-3; unclear D gene. Sequenced: peripheral blood. This clonotype originated in a woman aged 50 to 60 with COVID-19, enrolled during active disease. CDR3 sequence: CASSKSLNTIYF. Here the CDR3 DNA reads TGTGCCAGCAGCAAATCCTTGAACACCATATATTTT.